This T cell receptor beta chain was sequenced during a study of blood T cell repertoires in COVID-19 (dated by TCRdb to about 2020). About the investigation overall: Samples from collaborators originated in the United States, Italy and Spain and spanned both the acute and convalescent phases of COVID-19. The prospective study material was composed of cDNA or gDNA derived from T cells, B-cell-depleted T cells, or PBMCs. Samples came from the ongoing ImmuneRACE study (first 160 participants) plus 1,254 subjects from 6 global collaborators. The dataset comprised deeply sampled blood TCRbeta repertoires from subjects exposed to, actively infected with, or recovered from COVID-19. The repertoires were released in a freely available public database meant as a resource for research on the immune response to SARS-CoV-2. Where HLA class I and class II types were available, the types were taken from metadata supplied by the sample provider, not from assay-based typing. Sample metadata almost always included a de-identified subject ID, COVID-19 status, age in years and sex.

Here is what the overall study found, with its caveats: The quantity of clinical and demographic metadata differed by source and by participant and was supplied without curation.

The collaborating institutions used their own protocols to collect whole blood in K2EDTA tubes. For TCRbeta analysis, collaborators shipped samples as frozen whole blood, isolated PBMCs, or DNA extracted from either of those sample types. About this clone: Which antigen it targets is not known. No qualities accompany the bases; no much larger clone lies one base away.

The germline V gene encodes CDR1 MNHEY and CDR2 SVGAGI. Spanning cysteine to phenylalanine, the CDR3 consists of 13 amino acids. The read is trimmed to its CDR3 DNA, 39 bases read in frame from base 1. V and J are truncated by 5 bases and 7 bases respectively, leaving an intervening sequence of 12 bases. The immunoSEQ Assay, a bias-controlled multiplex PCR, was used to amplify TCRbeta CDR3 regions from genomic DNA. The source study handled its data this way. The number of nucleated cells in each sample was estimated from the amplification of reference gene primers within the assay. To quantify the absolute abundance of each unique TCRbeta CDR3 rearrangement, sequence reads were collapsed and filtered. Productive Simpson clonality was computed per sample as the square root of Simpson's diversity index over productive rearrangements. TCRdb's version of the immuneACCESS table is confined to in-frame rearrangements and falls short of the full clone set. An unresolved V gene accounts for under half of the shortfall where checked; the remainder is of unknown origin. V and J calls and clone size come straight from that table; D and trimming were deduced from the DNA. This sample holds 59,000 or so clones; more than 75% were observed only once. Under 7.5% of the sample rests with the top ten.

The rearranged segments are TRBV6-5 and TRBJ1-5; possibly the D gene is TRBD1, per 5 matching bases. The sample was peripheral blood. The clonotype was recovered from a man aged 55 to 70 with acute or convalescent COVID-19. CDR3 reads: CASSTDSYQPQHF. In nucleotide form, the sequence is TGTGCCAGCAGTACAGACAGTTACCAGCCCCAGCATTTT.